The clone carrying this TCR beta chain showed up just a few times. Its target is unknown. This entry is derived from a study of T cells after yellow fever vaccination. Study-wide findings and caveats: Peaking on day 5 versus 15, the secondary response was faster but weaker. Abundant bulk-population clonotypes could contaminate the FACS-sorted repertoires.

Trimming at V came to 5 bases and at J to 1 base, leaving 3 bases not matched to a gene. The germline V gene has CDR1 GTSNPN and CDR2 SVGIG (reference sequence). The CDR3 spans 14 residues. From the 5' RACE reads, TCRdb called clonotypes with MiXCR, one entry per CDR3 protein. The data contain a few hundred thousand distinct CDR3 sequences, roughly 5% of them seen just once; the ten biggest clones take up roughly 3%. Sequencing used CD4+ T cells sorted from PBMCs, obtained on the day of the yellow fever booster vaccination. The rearrangement links TRBV30 to TRBJ2-3; 10 bases match TRBD2. This clonotype was obtained from a man in his late teens or twenties who received the YFV17D yellow fever vaccine. CDR3 nucleotides: TGTGCCTGGTCCCTAGCGGGAGGCACAGATACGCAGTATTTT. The encoded protein is CAWSLAGGTDTQYF.